This entry lists 16 T cell receptor beta chains sequenced from one sample in a study of CD8 T cells in ankylosing spondylitis. One entry per CDR3 protein results from TCRdb running MiXCR on the 5' RACE reads. The sample lists some 350,000 distinct CDR3 sequences, 14% to 15% seen once, with around 1% in the top ten. Sequencing used blood, either unsorted or a sorted T cell fraction (not recorded which). The receptors were gathered from a male donor with ankylosing spondylitis or in good health (not recorded which).

This chain uses TRBV7-2 with TRBJ2-2, with TRBD2 matching 7 bases. V lost 1 base and J lost 5; bases outside the gene matches: 7. The CDR3 covers 16 residues. CDR1 and CDR2 (germline): SGHTA, FQGNSA. In DNA form, the CDR3 reads TGTGCCAGCAGCTTAGTAGCGGGCAAGACAACCGGGGAGCTGTTTTTT. This codes for CASSLVAGKTTGELFF.

V and J are TRBV6-2 or TRBV6-3 and TRBJ1-1, with 7 bases aligning to TRBD1. Germline V gives CDR1 MNHEY, CDR2 SVGEGT. V lost 3 bases, J lost 0 bases, and 16 bases stayed unmatched. The CDR3 has 19 amino acids. CDR3 DNA sequence: TGTGCCAGCAGTTATCTCCGCCCGGGACAGCTATACATGAACACTGAAGCTTTCTTT. Translated: CASSYLRPGQLYMNTEAFF.

The V call is TRBV14, the J call TRBJ1-2, with D uncertain. V was clipped by 0 bases and J by 0 bases, with 17 bases between them. Germline V gene sequence: CDR1 SGHDN, CDR2 FVKESK. The CDR3 covers 18 residues. The CDR3 spells CASSQEIRRRQANYGYTF. The CDR3 DNA is TGTGCCAGCAGCCAAGAAATACGTAGAAGGCAGGCTAACTATGGCTACACCTTC.

The chain carries TRBV11-2 and TRBJ1-3; D is unresolved. CDR3 length equals 15 residues. CDR1 is SGHAT, CDR2 FQNNGV, per germline. Trimming removed 5 bases at V and 0 bases at J, with 11 bases between. CDR3 sequence: CASSSVGGSGNTIYF. CDR3 nucleotides: TGTGCCAGCAGCAGTGTAGGAGGCTCTGGAAACACCATATATTTT.

The V and J genes are TRBV5-1 and TRBJ1-4; D uncertain. V was pared by 0 bases and J by 0 bases, with 9 bases between. Germline-derived CDR1 and CDR2 are SGHRS and YFSETQ. The CDR3 length is 16 residues. CDR3 in DNA: TGCGCCAGCAGCTTGGGGGCAAGGGCAACTAATGAAAAACTGTTTTTT. This codes for CASSLGARATNEKLFF. Full variable domain (missing parts from reference TRBV5-1 and TRBJ1-4): KAGVTQTPRYLIKTRGQQVTLSCSPISGHRSVSWYQQTPGQGLQFLFEYFSETQRNKGNFPGRFSGRQFSNSRSEMNVSTLELGDSALYLCASSLGARATNEKLFFGSGTQLSVL.

The chain joins TRBV6-5 to TRBJ2-2; 7 nucleotides line up with TRBD1. V shed 2 bases and J 7 bases; nucleotides not matched to a gene: 4. Germline V gene sequence: CDR1 MNHEY, CDR2 SVGAGI. There are 14 residues in the CDR3. CDR3 loop: CASSYRGLGGELFF. CDR3 DNA: TGTGCCAGCAGTTACAGGGGGCTGGGCGGGGAGCTGTTTTTT.

This clonotype occurred a few times. This rearrangement joins TRBV7-2 to TRBJ2-2; weak D call: TRBD2 (6 bases). There are 14 residues in the CDR3. Trimming pared 1 base from V and 7 bases from J, leaving 10 bases between. Germline CDR1 is SGHTA and CDR2 is FQGNSA. CDR3 sequence (DNA): TGTGCCAGCAGCTTAGGGGGACTCGGCGGGGAGCTGTTTTTT. As protein: CASSLGGLGGELFF.

CDR3 DNA: TGCGCCAGCAGCTTGGGGGACAGGGGGCATGAGACCCAGTACTTC. Protein sequence: CASSLGDRGHETQYF. The rearrangement links TRBV5-1 to TRBJ2-5; 12 positions match TRBD1. Germline values: CDR1 SGHRS, CDR2 YFSETQ. This CDR3 has 15 residues. Trimming at V came to 0 bases and at J to 5 bases, leaving 2 bases not matched to a gene.

In this sample, this clonotype turned up a few times. The chain is built from TRBV6-5 and TRBJ2-2; 9 bases line up with TRBD2. The CDR3 is 19 residues long. The germline V gene has CDR1 MNHEY and CDR2 SVGAGI. Germline trimming cut 0 bases from V and 0 bases from J; bases unmatched to any gene: 8. CDR3 in DNA: TGTGCCAGCAGTTACTCGAAAATAGCGGGGGCCGCGAACACCGGGGAGCTGTTTTTT. It specifies CASSYSKIAGAANTGELFF.

This clonotype was seen ten or more times. The chain is built from TRBV5-1 and TRBJ2-1, with 11 positions matching TRBD2. V trimming: 5 bases; J trimming: 5 bases; junction bases outside the gene matches: 3. The CDR3 runs 14 residues. From germline, CDR1 is SGHRS and CDR2 YFSETQ. The CDR3 DNA reads TGCGCCAGCAGACTAGCGGGAGACCACAATGAGCAGTTCTTC. Its protein is CASRLAGDHNEQFF.

V and J are TRBV30 and TRBJ2-3, with D possibly TRBD1 on 5 matching bases. Germline CDR1 GTSNPN, CDR2 SVGIG (reference sequence). Trimming pared 2 bases from V and 2 bases from J, leaving 14 bases between. The CDR3 runs 15 residues. The CDR3 here is CAWSRTLQFTDTQYF. CDR3 DNA sequence: TGTGCCTGGAGTCGGACACTACAGTTCACAGATACGCAGTATTTT.

This clonotype was seen more than once but under ten times. In nucleotides, the CDR3 is TGTGCCAGCAGTTTTGGGGGGGGCGGCTATGGCTACACCTTC. Protein sequence: CASSFGGGGYGYTF. The chain has TRBV12-3 or TRBV12-4 and TRBJ1-2, with D perhaps TRBD1 (6 bases). This CDR3 region has 14 residues. Trimming left V 3 bases short and J 4 bases short, with 12 bases between.

This clonotype was observed a few times. The chain joins TRBV27 to TRBJ2-5; D gene ambiguous. This CDR3 comprises 16 residues. V was cut by 2 bases and J by 2 bases, with 15 bases left in between. CDR1 is MNHEY and CDR2 is SMNVEV in the germline V gene (reference sequence). The CDR3 loop is CASSLPRPGSQETQYF. The CDR3 bases are TGTGCCAGCAGTTTACCTCGCCCTGGTAGTCAAGAGACCCAGTACTTC.

This clonotype was counted a few times. The rearrangement links TRBV12-3 or TRBV12-4 to TRBJ2-2; a possible D gene is TRBD2 (6 bases). The CDR3 covers 14 residues. V shed 7 bases and J shed 6 bases, with 15 bases lying between them. CDR3 sequence: CASTRSGVPGELFF. The CDR3 DNA reads as TGTGCCAGCACCCGTTCGGGGGTCCCCGGGGAGCTGTTTTTT.

There are a few counts of this clonotype. This rearrangement joins TRBV2 to TRBJ2-1, with D possibly being TRBD2 (6 bases). CDR1 and CDR2 (germline): SNHLY, FYNNEI. The CDR3 is made up of 13 amino acids. V was cut by 6 bases and J by 8 bases, with 14 bases left in between. CDR3 sequence: CASRGDSGYEQFF. CDR3 in DNA: TGTGCCAGCAGGGGGGATAGCGGCTATGAGCAGTTCTTC.

This sequence joins TRBV19 and TRBJ1-1; 9 nucleotides match TRBD1. V shed 6 bases and J 4 bases; nucleotides not matched to a gene: 3. The germline gives CDR1 LNHDA, CDR2 SQIVND (reference sequence). There are 13 residues in the CDR3. The CDR3 loop is CASRQDRGTEAFF. The CDR3 coding sequence is TGTGCCAGTAGGCAGGACAGGGGCACTGAAGCTTTCTTT.